This TCR beta chain derives from a study of CD8+CD57+ T cells in acquired aplastic anemia. Across the whole study: Sorted CD4+ and CD8+ cells yielded about 2.9 ug of DNA on average.

In its sample, this clonotype was seen many times. The antigen remains unidentified. Findings and limits, study-wide: Any difference that existed in CD8+ Simpson's diversity between patients and controls was not significant.

The germline V and J ends were trimmed by 6 bases and 8 bases, with 18 bases remaining between them. CDR3 length: 15 residues. Germline loops: CDR1 SGHTS, CDR2 YDEGEE. Genomic DNA provided the template from which TCR beta VDJ and CDR3 profiles were obtained. MiXCR, applied by TCRdb to the reads, yields one record per CDR3 protein. Among 200,000 to 250,000 distinct CDR3 sequences, about half were seen once, and the ten largest hold 20%. Whoever was chosen for sequencing had shown CD8+CD57+ cell expansion by flow cytometry. Severe acquired aplastic anemia affected all patients. The J gene is TRBJ1-6, the V gene TRBV5-8, with D perhaps TRBD1 (5 bases). Source material: sorted CD4+, CD8+, or CD8+CD57+ T cells (not recorded which) from PBMCs. This receptor was obtained from a human donor with aplastic anemia. The CDR3: CASTQAGGVDSPLHF. DNA for the CDR3: TGTGCCAGCACCCAGGCTGGGGGAGTTGATTCACCCCTCCACTTT.